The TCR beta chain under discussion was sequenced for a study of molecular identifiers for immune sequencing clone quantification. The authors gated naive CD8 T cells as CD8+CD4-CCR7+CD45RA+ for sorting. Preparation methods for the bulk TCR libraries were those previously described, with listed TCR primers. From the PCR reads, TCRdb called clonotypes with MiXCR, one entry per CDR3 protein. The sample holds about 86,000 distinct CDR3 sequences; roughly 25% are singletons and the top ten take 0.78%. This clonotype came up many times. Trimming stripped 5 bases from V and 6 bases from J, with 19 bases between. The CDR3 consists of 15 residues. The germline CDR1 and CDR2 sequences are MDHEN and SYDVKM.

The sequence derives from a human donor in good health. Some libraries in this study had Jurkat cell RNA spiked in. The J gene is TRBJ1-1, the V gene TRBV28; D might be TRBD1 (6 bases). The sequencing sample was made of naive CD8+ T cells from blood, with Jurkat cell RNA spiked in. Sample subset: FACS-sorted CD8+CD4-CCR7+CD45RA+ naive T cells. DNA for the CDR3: TGTGCCAGCAGTACCCAGGACAGAGTAGCGGCTGAAGCTTTCTTT. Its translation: CASSTQDRVAAEAFF. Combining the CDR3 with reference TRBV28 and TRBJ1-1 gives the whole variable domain DVKVTQSSRYLVKRTGEKVFLECVQDMDHENMFWYRQDPGLGLRLIYFSYDVKMKEKGDIPEGYSVSREKKERFSLILESASTNQTSMYLCASSTQDRVAAEAFFGQGTRLTVV.